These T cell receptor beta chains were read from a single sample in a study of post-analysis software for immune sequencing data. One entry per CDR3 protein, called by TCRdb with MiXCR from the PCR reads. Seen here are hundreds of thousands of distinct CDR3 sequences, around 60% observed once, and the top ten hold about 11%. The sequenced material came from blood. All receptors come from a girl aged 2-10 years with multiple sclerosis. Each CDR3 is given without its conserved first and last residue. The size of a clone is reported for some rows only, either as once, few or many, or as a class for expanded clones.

ASSQEVGGVGKNIQY	TRBV4-3	TRBJ2-4	NA
AISESSLGQGYNEQF	TRBV10-3	TRBJ2-1	NA
ASKEGTGGDEQY	TRBV2	TRBJ2-7	NA
ASSPDRAWGGYT	TRBV27	TRBJ1-2	NA
SVAPRGLNTEAF	TRBV29-1	TRBJ1-1	NA
ASSPLAPPKNIQY	TRBV5-1	TRBJ2-4	few
ASSKGRTTLNLLQY	TRBV28	TRBJ2-7	NA
SVEAEGGGAGYGYT	TRBV29-1	TRBJ1-2	few
ASSYEGAALGLETQY	TRBV6-2/TRBV6-3	TRBJ2-5	NA
ASSLVAATGVEGTQY	TRBV7-2	NA	NA
ASSPRPGLAGEVETQY	TRBV6-1	TRBJ2-5	NA
ASSGGQGSPDEQF	TRBV7-2	TRBJ2-1	NA
ASSEGLAYNEQF	TRBV10-2	TRBJ2-1	NA
ASGRGLTSTDTQY	TRBV4-3	TRBJ2-3	few
ASSLEGDTLSEQF	TRBV13	TRBJ2-1	once
ASSKQGRVAYEQY	TRBV14	NA	NA
ASSPPLGASGGYT	TRBV5-1	TRBJ1-2	NA
SAASGGNYNEQF	TRBV20-1	TRBJ2-1	NA
ATRLGRAGTQY	TRBV7-2	NA	once
ASSLGGGAYNEQF	TRBV5-1	TRBJ2-1	many
ASSLVAWSSYNEQF	TRBV12-3/TRBV12-4	TRBJ2-1	few
ASSPQGESNTEAF	TRBV18	TRBJ1-1	NA